These 11 T cell receptor beta chains share one sample of origin, sequenced in a study of T cell responses to AZD1222 COVID-19 vaccine. The method was immunoSEQ multiplex PCR; TCRdb's version includes in-frame clones alone and lacks a portion of them. The sample contains about 150,000 clones, about 92% of which appear only once. The specimen comprised peripheral blood, sampled on day 0 of AZD1222 vaccination. These receptors all stem from an adult in good health.

The gene calls are TRBV7-8 and TRBJ2-2; no definite D call. From germline, CDR1 is SGHVS and CDR2 FQNEAQ. Between the trimmed V and J ends, which lost 4 bases and 7 bases, there was a span of 10 bases. CDR3 length equals 13 residues. CDR3 sequence: CASSSVGIGELFF. Written as DNA, the CDR3 is TGTGCCAGCAGCTCGGTGGGCATCGGGGAGCTGTTTTTT. The full variable domain, rest sourced from reference TRBV7-8 and TRBJ2-2, is GAGVSQSPRYKVAKRGQDVALRCDPISGHVSLFWYQQALGQGPEFLTYFQNEAQLDKSGLPSDRFFAERPEGSVSTLKIQRTQQEDSAVYLCASSSVGIGELFFGEGSRLTVL.

The V and J genes are TRBV7-2 and TRBJ1-5; possibly TRBD1 for D (5 bases). The CDR3 has 15 amino acids. V gave up 2 bases and J gave up 5 bases, with 13 bases separating them. Germline CDR1 SGHTA, CDR2 FQGNSA. In DNA form, the CDR3 reads TGTGCCAGCAGCTTATCAGGGAGGGGCGATCAGCCCCAGCATTTT. This encodes CASSLSGRGDQPQHF.

The rearrangement joins TRBV4-3 to TRBJ1-2; TRBD1 is a possible D gene (6 bases). This CDR3 comprises 16 residues. V was pared by 0 bases and J by 3 bases, with 14 bases between. The germline CDR1 and CDR2 sequences are LGHNA and YSLEER. The CDR3 loop is CASSQDRGRGYYGYTF. The CDR3 DNA reads as TGCGCCAGCAGCCAAGATCGGGGCAGGGGATACTATGGCTACACCTTC.

The rearrangement joins TRBV7-8 to TRBJ1-1; D possibly corresponds to TRBD1 (6 bases). V lost 5 bases, J lost 3 bases, and 13 bases lay in between. Germline V CDR1 and CDR2: SGHVS, FQNEAQ. This CDR3 contains 14 residues. The CDR3 DNA sequence: TGTGCCAGCAGCCTCAAACAGGGTTACACTGAAGCTTTCTTT. It is translated as CASSLKQGYTEAFF.

This clone has a count of ten or more. The chain joins TRBV14 to TRBJ2-3; D is unresolved. Deletions cut 4 bases from V and 9 bases from J, with 8 bases between. Looked up from germline, CDR1 is SGHDN and CDR2 is FVKESK. This CDR3 has 11 amino acids. DNA of the CDR3: TGTGCCAGCAGCCTCCTGGGCACGCAGTATTTT. Encoded protein: CASSLLGTQYF. The variable domain in full, completed from reference TRBV14 and TRBJ2-3, reads EAGVTQFPSHSVIEKGQTVTLRCDPISGHDNLYWYRRVMGKEIKFLLHFVKESKQDESGMPNNRFLAERTGGTYSTLKVQPAELEDSGVYFCASSLLGTQYFGPGTRLTVL.

V and J are TRBV24-1 and TRBJ2-3; D might be TRBD2 (6 bases). From germline, CDR1 is KGHDR and CDR2 SFDVKD. This CDR3 is built from 16 residues. V was pared by 4 bases and J by 2 bases, with 15 bases between. DNA for the CDR3: TGTGCCACCAGTGACCGACGCGGGACTTCCACAGATACGCAGTATTTT. Its protein is CATSDRRGTSTDTQYF.

The chain is built from TRBV6-6 and TRBJ1-3, with TRBD1 matching over 8 bases. V shed 7 bases and J 8 bases; nucleotides not matched to a gene: 10. Germline V gives CDR1 MNHNY, CDR2 SVGAGI (reference sequence). The CDR3 extends over 14 amino acids. The CDR3 region has the DNA TGTGCCAGCAAGACATTCGGACAGGGCGACACCATATATTTT. This codes for CASKTFGQGDTIYF.

V is TRBV19 and J is TRBJ1-2; 7 bases align to TRBD1. The V gene end was trimmed by 8 bases and the J gene end by 1 base; junction bases not matched to a gene: 10. This CDR3 is 15 amino acids long. Germline V gene sequence: CDR1 LNHDA, CDR2 SQIVND (reference sequence). The chain's CDR3 is CASRTGTLLNYGYTF. For the CDR3, the DNA is TGTGCCAGTCGGACAGGAACCCTCCTTAACTATGGCTACACCTTC. The full variable domain, with the rest looked up from reference TRBV19 and TRBJ1-2, is DGGITQSPKYLFRKEGQNVTLSCEQNLNHDAMYWYRQDPGQGLRLIYYSQIVNDFQKGDIAEGYSVSREKKESFPLTVTSAQKNPTAFYLCASRTGTLLNYGYTFGSGTRLTVV.

The chain uses TRBV18 and TRBJ2-7, with D perhaps being TRBD1 or TRBD2 (5 bases each). CDR3 length equals 14 residues. In germline, CDR1 is KGHSH, CDR2 LQKENI. The V and J ends lost 2 bases and 2 bases respectively, with 10 bases between them. CDR3 nucleotide sequence: TGTGCCAGCTCACCAGTGGGACGGACCTACGAGCAGTACTTC. As protein: CASSPVGRTYEQYF.

This rearrangement joins TRBV27 to TRBJ2-3; TRBD2 matches at 7 bases. The CDR3 totals 16 residues. The germline CDR1 and CDR2 sequences are MNHEY and SMNVEV (reference sequence). The V segment lost 2 bases and the J segment 6 bases; nucleotides outside the gene matches: 11. The CDR3 protein is CASSLGEGGRMDTQYF. The CDR3 bases are TGTGCCAGCAGTTTAGGTGAGGGCGGGAGAATGGATACGCAGTATTTT.

The chain links TRBV5-6 to TRBJ2-2; 8 nucleotides line up with TRBD2. Germline V gene sequence: CDR1 SGHDT, CDR2 YYEEEE. CDR3 length equals 15 residues. Unmatched junction bases numbered 7, after V lost 4 bases and J lost 5 bases. The CDR3 reads CASSRPGLGTGELFF. CDR3 nucleotides: TGTGCCAGCAGCCGACCGGGACTAGGGACCGGGGAGCTGTTTTTT.